One and the same sample provided the 2 T cell receptor beta chains below, sequenced in a study of shared clonotypes between healthy human individuals. Assay: immunoSEQ multiplex PCR; the TCRdb copy retains only in-frame clones and omits some. Seen here are some 2.4 million clones, more than 85% observed once, and the top ten hold 0.36%. Sequencing was performed on naive CD4+ T cells from PBMCs. Sample subset: CD45RA+ positively selected. These TCRs come from a man aged 18-30 years in good health. Some clones in this sample may be carry-over from other donors' samples.

Note on this clone: This sample also contains other DNA sequences that code for the same CDR3. The V gene is TRBV6-5, the J gene TRBJ2-7; perhaps TRBD2 as D (6 bases). The CDR3 runs to 12 residues. The germline V gene encodes CDR1 MNHEY and CDR2 SVGAGI. V lost 8 bases and J 4 bases, leaving 12 bases between the germline ends. The CDR3, as DNA: TGTGCCAGCGGGACTCCACCGTACGAGCAGTACTTC. Protein: CASGTPPYEQYF.

V and J are TRBV5-6 and TRBJ2-5; D remains ambiguous. The germline V gene encodes CDR1 SGHDT and CDR2 YYEEEE. Trimming pared 0 bases from V and 0 bases from J, leaving 3 bases between. The CDR3 loop spans 13 amino acids. For the CDR3, the DNA is TGTGCCAGCAGCTTGGAGGACCAAGAGACCCAGTACTTC. Its protein is CASSLEDQETQYF.